The 20 T cell receptor beta chains in this list originate from one sample, sequenced in a study of shared clonotypes between healthy human individuals. This table comes from immunoSEQ multiplex PCR, and its TCRdb copy is limited to in-frame clones, with some not included. Of roughly 1,500,000 clones listed, about 98.5% were seen once; the top ten hold about 0.4%. The sample consisted of naive CD4+ T cells sorted from blood. Subset here: CD45RA+ positively selected. The source is a man aged 25-45 years in good health.

The chain links TRBV7-6 to TRBJ2-1; TRBD2 matches at 9 bases. V shed 2 bases and J 1 base; nucleotides not matched to a gene: 6. The germline gives CDR1 SGHVS, CDR2 FNYEAQ. CDR3 length: 17 amino acids. CDR3 amino acids: CASSLRASGISYNEQFF. The CDR3 nucleotides read TGTGCCAGCAGCTTAAGGGCTAGCGGGATATCCTACAATGAGCAGTTCTTC.

J is TRBJ2-1 and V is TRBV7-2; 9 bases are shared with TRBD2. This CDR3 spans 15 amino acids. V shed 1 base and J 10 bases; nucleotides not matched to a gene: 8. Germline CDR1 reads SGHTA; CDR2 reads FQGNSA. The CDR3 region has the DNA TGTGCCAGCAGCTTAGGCTTTAGCGGGAGCGAAGAGCAGTTCTTC. This codes for CASSLGFSGSEEQFF.

The chain has TRBV6-6 and TRBJ1-4; D might be TRBD1 (5 bases). This CDR3 region has 15 residues. V was shortened by 3 bases and J by 5 bases, with 13 bases between the two germline ends. CDR1 MNHNY and CDR2 SVGAGI come from the germline V gene (reference sequence). CDR3 DNA: TGTGCCAGCAGTTATAATCGACAGAGAAATGAAAAACTGTTTTTT. Translated, it gives CASSYNRQRNEKLFF.

This chain connects TRBV10-3 to TRBJ2-7, with TRBD2 as a possible D gene (5 bases). CDR3 size: 13 residues. CDR1 and CDR2 from the germline V gene are ENHRY and SYGVKD. V lost 6 bases to trimming and J lost 4 bases, with 13 bases between them. CDR3 sequence (DNA): TGTGCCATCAGCCTCGGACGGGAATACGAGCAGTACTTC. It codes for CAISLGREYEQYF.

The CDR3 DNA sequence: TGTGCCAGCAGCCTGGGAGGGGCGGCGGAAGGCGAGCAGTACTTC. Translation gives CASSLGGAAEGEQYF. The chain uses TRBV11-3 and TRBJ2-7; 7 bases agree with TRBD2. V lost 5 bases and J lost 6; bases outside the gene matches: 13. The CDR3 covers 15 residues. Germline values: CDR1 SGHNT, CDR2 YENEEA.

The chain employs TRBV5-6 and TRBJ2-1; no clear D. CDR3 length equals 12 residues. In germline, CDR1 is SGHDT, CDR2 YYEEEE. V shed 4 bases and J shed 7 bases, with 9 bases lying between them. CDR3 in amino acids: CASSNTLNEQFF. CDR3 coding DNA: TGTGCCAGCAGCAATACCTTAAATGAGCAGTTCTTC. Supplemented by reference TRBV5-6 and TRBJ2-1, the full variable domain reads DAGVTQSPTHLIKTRGQQVTLRCSPKSGHDTVSWYQQALGQGPQFIFQYYEEEERQRGNFPDRFSGHQFPNYSSELNVNALLLGDSALYLCASSNTLNEQFFGPGTRLTVL.

Note on this clone: At one end, the junction sequence differs from germline, possibly due to a read error. The genes are TRBV5-1 and TRBJ1-2; tentative D call: TRBD1 (5 bases). Germline assignment: CDR1 SGHRS and CDR2 YFSETQ. The length of the CDR3 is 9 residues. The chain's CDR3 is CASKGRLLF. CDR3 DNA: TGCGCCAGCAAGGGACGCCTACTCTTC. Full variable domain (rest looked up from reference TRBV5-1 and TRBJ1-2): KAGVTQTPRYLIKTRGQQVTLSCSPISGHRSVSWYQQTPGQGLQFLFEYFSETQRNKGNFPGRFSGRQFSNSRSEMNVSTLELGDSALYLCASKGRLLFGSGTRLTVV.

The CDR3 nucleotides read TGTGCCAGCAGTGAAGGGTATCGCGGGGAGCTGTTTTTT. As protein: CASSEGYRGELFF. The chain couples TRBV2 to TRBJ2-2; D is unresolved. V gave up 1 base and J gave up 7 bases, with 7 bases separating them. The CDR3 totals 13 residues. CDR1 is SNHLY, CDR2 FYNNEI, per germline.

The CDR3 nucleotides read TGTGCCAGCAGCTTACGTCAGCGGGAGAAGGGGTCCGACGAGCAGTACTTC. Residues: CASSLRQREKGSDEQYF. The chain has TRBV7-8 and TRBJ2-7; 8 bases align to TRBD2. Losses at the gene ends were 2 bases for V and 5 bases for J; bases not matched to a gene: 14. Germline V CDR1 and CDR2: SGHVS, FQNEAQ. The CDR3 has 17 amino acids.

J is TRBJ2-4 and V is TRBV7-2, with D tentatively TRBD1 (6 bases). The CDR3 is 13 residues long. Germline V gene lookup returns CDR1 SGHTA and CDR2 FQGNSA. V was clipped by 5 bases and J by 9 bases, with 14 bases between them. CDR3 DNA sequence: TGTGCCAGCAGCCTGGAACAGGGAAGCATTCAGTACTTC. Translated, it gives CASSLEQGSIQYF.

The chain is built from TRBV13 and TRBJ2-7; a possible D gene is TRBD2 (6 bases). Germline V gene data show CDR1 as PRHDT and CDR2 as FYEKMQ (reference sequence). Trimming pared 4 bases from V and 5 bases from J, leaving 30 bases between. The CDR3 sequence is 19 residues long. The CDR3 loop is CASSSYSYGGPNSENEQYF. The CDR3 DNA sequence: TGTGCCAGCAGCTCGTACAGTTACGGAGGGCCCAATAGCGAGAACGAGCAGTACTTC.

The rearrangement joins TRBV5-4 to TRBJ2-1; 10 bases are a match to TRBD2. The CDR3 sequence is 16 residues long. After removal of 3 bases from V and 4 bases from J, the junction contained 7 bases not matched to a gene. Germline loops: CDR1 SGHNT, CDR2 YYREEE (reference sequence). CDR3 residues: CASSYDTSGDYNEQFF. The CDR3 DNA follows: TGTGCCAGCAGCTACGACACTAGCGGGGATTACAATGAGCAGTTCTTC.

This clone was seen just once. The rearrangement joins TRBV7-2 to TRBJ2-1, with TRBD2 identical over 8 bases. CDR3 size: 15 residues. With 2 bases clipped from V and 14 bases from J, the junction kept 14 bases outside the gene matches. Germline values: CDR1 SGHTA, CDR2 FQGNSA. The CDR3 region has the DNA TGTGCCAGCAGCTTACTACCGGGACTAGAAGAAGGGGAGTTCTTC. Residues: CASSLLPGLEEGEFF.

This chain joins TRBV18 and TRBJ1-3; tentative D call: TRBD1 (5 bases). CDR3 size: 17 residues. The V end lost 2 bases, the J end lost 0 bases, and 14 bases lay between the germline ends. CDR1 and CDR2 from the germline V gene are KGHSH and LQKENI. The CDR3 sequence is CASSPTKQAYSGNTIYF. The CDR3 region has the DNA TGTGCCAGCTCACCAACTAAACAGGCCTACTCTGGAAACACCATATATTTT.

The CDR3 loop is CASSLGGQGWAGELFF. The CDR3 nucleotides are TGTGCCAGCAGCTTAGGAGGACAGGGCTGGGCCGGGGAGCTGTTTTTT. This rearrangement joins TRBV7-2 to TRBJ2-2; 8 bases align to TRBD1. Looked up from germline, CDR1 is SGHTA and CDR2 is FQGNSA. There are 16 residues in the CDR3. The trim removed 1 base at V and 6 bases at J, leaving 7 bases unmatched. The full variable domain, completed using reference TRBV7-2 and TRBJ2-2, is GAGVSQSPSNKVTEKGKDVELRCDPISGHTALYWYRQSLGQGLEFLIYFQGNSAPDKSGLPSDRFSAERTGGSVSTLTIQRTQQEDSAVYLCASSLGGQGWAGELFFGEGSRLTVL.

Note on this clone: Other DNA sequences within the sample encode an identical CDR3. This chain connects TRBV4-3 to TRBJ2-3; tentatively, D is TRBD2 (5 bases). CDR3 length: 15 amino acids. Between the trimmed V and J ends, which lost 1 base and 0 bases, there was a span of 8 bases. Germline CDR1 LGHNA, CDR2 YSLEER. The DNA for the CDR3 is TGCGCCAGCAGCCAAGGTGGCGGGAGCACAGATACGCAGTATTTT. This gives the protein CASSQGGGSTDTQYF.

V and J are TRBV4-3 and TRBJ2-1, with 12 bases matching TRBD2. Germline V gives CDR1 LGHNA, CDR2 YSLEER. The CDR3 spans 18 residues. J was trimmed by 6 bases and V by 0 bases; bases with no gene match: 9. The CDR3 region is CASSQDLMASGRGNEQFF. CDR3 coding DNA: TGCGCCAGCAGCCAAGATCTGATGGCTAGCGGGAGGGGCAATGAGCAGTTCTTC.

This rearrangement joins TRBV7-3 to TRBJ2-5; unclear D gene. Germline CDR1 reads SGHTA; CDR2 reads FQGTGA. Trimming pared 5 bases from V and 2 bases from J, leaving 9 bases between. CDR3 length: 13 residues. The CDR3 nucleotides are TGTGCCAGCAGCCGGCAACGGCAAGAGACCCAGTACTTC. This translates into CASSRQRQETQYF.

This clone was seen once. The rearrangement links TRBV4-1 to TRBJ1-1; D not certain. CDR3 length: 13 residues. Germline assignment: CDR1 MGHRA and CDR2 YSYEKL. Trimming shortened V by 2 bases and J by 10 bases, and 14 bases separated the two germline ends. The CDR3 is CASSQITPSGAFF. CDR3 in DNA: TGCGCCAGCAGCCAAATCACTCCTTCCGGAGCTTTCTTT.

The chain carries TRBV9 and TRBJ2-7, with 7 bases identical to TRBD1. V was pared by 1 base and J by 1 base, with 11 bases of the junction left unmatched. The CDR3 consists of 17 residues. Germline CDR1 reads SGDLS; CDR2 reads YYNGEE. In DNA, the CDR3 is TGTGCCAGCAGCGTACGAGCAGGGGGTGTGGGGTCCTACGAGCAGTACTTC. Translating gives CASSVRAGGVGSYEQYF.